This T cell receptor beta chain was profiled in a study of T cell responses to AZD1222 COVID-19 vaccine. Study-wide results and caveats: At 160-218 and 743-854, vaccine-associated CD4 TCRs were dominant, and they spanned spike.

TCRdb's table, derived via immunoSEQ multiplex PCR, lists solely in-frame clones and lacks some. This sample carries under 110,000 clones, around 83% of them seen once, and the ten largest clones take about 1.4%. This CDR3 region has 17 residues. Germline V lookup: CDR1 PRHDT, CDR2 FYEKMQ (reference sequence). Deletions cut 5 bases from V and 3 bases from J, with 20 bases between. This clone came up a few times. The target antigen is unknown. V is TRBV13 and J is TRBJ1-3; D not resolved. This sequence originates from an adult in good health. The specimen was peripheral blood, collected on day 0 of AZD1222 vaccination. The CDR3 DNA follows: TGTGCCAGCAGCCCCCCCAGGTCTCCCGGCCTTGGAAACACCATATATTTT. As protein: CASSPPRSPGLGNTIYF.